The rows below give T cell receptor beta chains drawn from one sample of a study of cytomegalovirus exposure and HLA in healthy donors. Only in-frame clones appear in the TCRdb table, and some are missing; sequencing was by immunoSEQ multiplex PCR. Altogether approximately 77,000 clones are present, just over 70% being singletons, with the ten largest covering 4.9%. Sequences were obtained from PBMCs. All receptors derive from a man in his sixties in good health and CMV-seropositive. Each CDR3 is given with its conserved first and last residue. A D gene is named only where the DNA matches it firmly. Clone size is not always given. Where it is, it says once, few, many or a class for expanded clones.

. TRBJ1-5 . TRBV6-6 CASRGGNQPQHF TGTGCCAGCAGGGGGGGGAATCAGCCCCAGCATTTT
. TRBJ1-5 . TRBV14 CASSQNGGEPQHF TGTGCCAGCAGCCAAAATGGAGGAGAGCCCCAGCATTTT
. TRBJ1-5 few TRBV6-6 CASSYSQGTSQPQHF TGTGCCAGCAGTTACTCACAGGGCACTTCTCAGCCCCAGCATTTT
. TRBJ1-6 . TRBV11-2 CASSYHPTTGSDNSPLHF TGTGCCAGCAGCTACCACCCTACCACAGGGTCAGACAATTCACCCCTCCACTTT
. TRBJ2-1 . TRBV7-3 CASKLGPSDYNEQFF TGTGCCAGCAAATTGGGACCTAGCGACTACAATGAGCAGTTCTTC
TRBD1 TRBJ2-7 few TRBV6-5 CASTTGTGAYEQYF TGTGCCAGCACCACCGGGACAGGGGCTTACGAGCAGTACTTC
TRBD1 TRBJ1-2 . TRBV18 CASSRDQGATYGYTF TGTGCCAGCTCACGAGATCAGGGGGCGACCTATGGCTACACCTTC
. TRBJ2-5 . TRBV4-1 CASSQSEAWSETQYF TGCGCCAGCAGCCAATCTGAGGCGTGGAGTGAGACCCAGTACTTC
TRBD2 TRBJ2-1 . TRBV7-6 CASSPTSGPYNEQFF TGTGCCAGCAGCCCCACTAGCGGACCCTACAATGAGCAGTTCTTC
. TRBJ1-1 . TRBV19 CASSPLDSENTEAFF TGTGCCAGTAGTCCCCTGGACAGTGAGAACACTGAAGCTTTCTTT
TRBD1 TRBJ1-5 . TRBV30 CAWSRGQGYQPQHF TGTGCCTGGAGTAGGGGACAGGGATATCAGCCCCAGCATTTT
. TRBJ1-4 . TRBV5-6 CASSLLGEKLFF TGTGCCAGCAGCTTGCTCGGGGAAAAACTGTTTTTT
. TRBJ1-1 few TRBV7-2 CASSFSQGNGEAFF TGTGCCAGCAGCTTCTCGCAGGGGAACGGTGAAGCTTTCTTT
. TRBJ2-3 . TRBV7-2 CASSKRSGTDTQYF TGTGCCAGCAGCAAAAGATCGGGGACAGATACGCAGTATTTT
TRBD2 TRBJ2-7 . TRBV28 CASSLLGLAGRGGEQYF TGTGCCAGCAGTTTATTAGGGCTAGCGGGGCGTGGGGGGGAGCAGTACTTC
. TRBJ2-2 . TRBV9 CASSLNPGSTTGELFF TGTGCCAGCAGCCTAAATCCGGGGTCGACCACCGGGGAGCTGTTTTTT
. TRBJ1-2 . TRBV7-9 CASSLGTPGLSGYTF TGTGCCAGCAGCCTCGGGACTCCCGGTTTAAGTGGCTACACCTTC
. TRBJ1-5 . TRBV5-6 CASSFYWAGQPQHF TGTGCCAGCAGCTTTTACTGGGCAGGACAGCCCCAGCATTTT
TRBD2 TRBJ2-1 . TRBV6-1 CASSSLAGGRDEQFF TGTGCCAGCAGCTCCCTAGCGGGGGGGCGGGATGAGCAGTTCTTC
TRBD2 TRBJ2-2 few TRBV7-9 CASSLFTGWRERDTGELFF TGTGCCAGCAGCTTATTCACGGGATGGCGGGAGAGGGACACCGGGGAGCTGTTTTTT
TRBD1 TRBJ2-1 few TRBV19 CASSTTGGTSMKQFF TGTGCCAGTAGTACAACAGGGGGGACCTCAATGAAGCAGTTCTTC
. TRBJ2-5 once TRBV30 CAWSRGTWGETQYF TGTGCCTGGAGTAGGGGGACCTGGGGGGAGACCCAGTACTTC
TRBD1 TRBJ1-2 . TRBV10-3 CAISDRGTIYGYTF TGTGCCATCAGCGACAGGGGGACGATCTATGGCTACACCTTC